This T cell receptor beta chain was identified in a study of human T cells and chemical hapten exposure. Study conclusions and caveats: DPC sensitization did not alter TCRs above 1 in 1000 frequency.

This clonotype was observed at least ten times. Antigen unknown. This CDR3 is 14 amino acids long. Germline assignment: CDR1 MNHEY and CDR2 SVGAGI. Losses at the gene ends were 6 bases for V and 4 bases for J; bases not matched to a gene: 8. Within the library, unique molecular identifiers were attached to each individual cDNA molecule. TCRdb fed the RACE reads into MiXCR, producing one record per CDR3 protein. This sample carries around 65,000 distinct CDR3 sequences, 5.5% to 7.5% of them seen once, and the ten largest clones take around 3.6%. Time point here: healthy volunteer bleed at 6 weeks. Whole blood that had not been fractionated was the source of extracted total RNA.

Source material: whole blood. This TCR was recovered from a female donor in good health. Some clones in this sample may be carry-over from other donors' samples. This chain uses TRBV6-5 with TRBJ1-1; 7 bases agree with TRBD1. CDR3 bases: TGTGCCAGCAGCCATCGACAGGGTATCACTGAAGCTTTCTTT. It codes for CASSHRQGITEAFF.